Presented here are 22 T cell receptor beta chains from one specimen sequenced in a study of cytomegalovirus exposure and HLA in healthy donors. Libraries were prepared by immunoSEQ multiplex PCR; TCRdb keeps only in-frame clonotypes and omits some of them. The sample has over 85,000 clones, roughly nine tenths seen once. The sequencing sample was made of PBMCs. The source is a young woman in good health and CMV-seronegative.

The rearrangement joins TRBV7-9 to TRBJ1-4; D possibly corresponds to TRBD1 (5 bases). CDR1 SEHNR and CDR2 FQNEAQ come from the germline V gene (reference sequence). The CDR3 length is 14 residues. Trimming stripped 5 bases from V and 6 bases from J, with 13 bases between. The CDR3 DNA is TGTGCCAGCAGCCCCAGCGGGGGGGATGAAAAACTGTTTTTT. It is translated as CASSPSGGDEKLFF. Full variable domain (remainder filled in from reference TRBV7-9 and TRBJ1-4): DTGVSQNPRHKITKRGQNVTFRCDPISEHNRLYWYRQTLGQGPEFLTYFQNEAQLEKSRLLSDRFSAERPKGSFSTLEIQRTEQGDSAMYLCASSPSGGDEKLFFGSGTQLSVL.

The chain is built from TRBV28 and TRBJ1-5; possible D gene TRBD1, 6 bases. The CDR3 is 17 amino acids. The V gene lost 5 bases and the J gene lost 9 bases, with 26 bases spanning the gap. The germline gives CDR1 MDHEN, CDR2 SYDVKM. The CDR3 spells CASSRQSNRYRALPQHF. As DNA, the CDR3 is TGTGCCAGCAGTCGGCAAAGCAATCGATACAGGGCGCTGCCCCAGCATTTT.

The V and J genes are TRBV11-3 and TRBJ1-1, with 7 bases fitting TRBD1. The CDR3 contains 13 residues. Germline assignment: CDR1 SGHNT and CDR2 YENEEA. V gave up 5 bases and J gave up 1 base; unmatched junction bases: 1. CDR3 coding DNA: TGTGCCAGCAGCGGACAGGAGAACACTGAAGCTTTCTTT. It translates to CASSGQENTEAFF.

The chain combines TRBV6-4 with TRBJ2-1, with 8 bases identical to TRBD2. Per the germline V gene, CDR1 is MRHNA and CDR2 is SNTAGT. V gave up 3 bases and J gave up 4 bases; unmatched junction bases: 5. CDR3 size: 15 residues. As DNA, the CDR3 is TGTGCCAGCAGTGAGGCAGCGGGGGCTTACAATGAGCAGTTCTTC. This sequence encodes CASSEAAGAYNEQFF.

The rearrangement joins TRBV4-3 to TRBJ1-1, with D uncertain. Looked up from germline, CDR1 is LGHNA and CDR2 is YSLEER. This CDR3 region has 14 residues. The V gene lost 3 bases and the J gene lost 1 base, with 9 bases spanning the gap. The CDR3 sequence is CASSQLERNTEAFF. The CDR3 DNA reads TGCGCCAGCAGCCAGCTGGAGAGGAACACTGAAGCTTTCTTT.

Written as DNA, the CDR3 is TGTGCCAGCAGGAAGGACAGCTATGGCTACACCTTC. Residues: CASRKDSYGYTF. The V call is TRBV5-4, the J call TRBJ1-2; perhaps TRBD1 as D (6 bases). Germline values: CDR1 SGHNT, CDR2 YYREEE (reference sequence). The V gene lost 5 bases and the J gene lost 4 bases, with 9 bases spanning the gap. The CDR3 length is 12 residues.

This chain's CDR3 is CASSKHRGTGTYTEAFF. For the CDR3, the DNA is TGTGCCAGCAGCAAACACAGGGGGACGGGAACTTACACTGAAGCTTTCTTT. The J gene is TRBJ1-1, the V gene TRBV5-6; 8 bases are shared with TRBD1. CDR1 and CDR2 from the germline V gene are SGHDT and YYEEEE. This CDR3 contains 17 residues. V trimming: 4 bases; J trimming: 3 bases; junction bases outside the gene matches: 14. Together with reference TRBV5-6 and TRBJ1-1, the CDR3 gives the full variable domain: DAGVTQSPTHLIKTRGQQVTLRCSPKSGHDTVSWYQQALGQGPQFIFQYYEEEERQRGNFPDRFSGHQFPNYSSELNVNALLLGDSALYLCASSKHRGTGTYTEAFFGQGTRLTVV.

The V gene is TRBV5-1, the J gene TRBJ1-1; 9 bases are shared with TRBD1. The CDR3 sequence is 15 residues long. Unmatched junction bases numbered 5, after V lost 4 bases and J lost 1 base. Germline V CDR1 and CDR2: SGHRS, YFSETQ. DNA of the CDR3: TGCGCCAGCAGCACCGAACAGGGGGCGAACACTGAAGCTTTCTTT. The encoded protein is CASSTEQGANTEAFF.

This clone was seen a handful of times. The genes are TRBV27 and TRBJ2-7; TRBD2 aligns across 9 bases. There are 13 residues in the CDR3. CDR1 and CDR2 (germline): MNHEY, SMNVEV (reference sequence). V shed 8 bases and J 2 bases; nucleotides not matched to a gene: 4. CDR3 nucleotide sequence: TGTGCCAGCTCTACTAGCGGGCCCTACGAGCAGTACTTC. It translates to CASSTSGPYEQYF.

This chain links TRBV30 with TRBJ2-5; 10 nucleotides agree with TRBD2. V was clipped by 3 bases and J by 3 bases; unmatched bases: 4. The CDR3 runs to 14 residues. Germline V gene lookup returns CDR1 GTSNPN and CDR2 SVGIG (reference sequence). CDR3 bases: TGTGCCTGGAGGCTAGCGGGAGTGAAAGAGACCCAGTACTTC. Its translation is CAWRLAGVKETQYF.

This clone appeared once. J is TRBJ2-2 and V is TRBV4-3; 10 bases match TRBD2. Germline V gives CDR1 LGHNA, CDR2 YSLEER. V shed 1 base and J 4 bases; nucleotides not matched to a gene: 6. The CDR3 runs to 17 residues. CDR3 coding DNA: TGCGCCAGCAGCCAAGGCTTCAGCGGGGGGGGCACCGGGGAGCTGTTTTTT. Protein product: CASSQGFSGGGTGELFF.

The chain is built from TRBV6-6 and TRBJ1-5; D may be TRBD1 (6 bases). There are 13 residues in the CDR3. Germline CDR1 is MNHNY and CDR2 is SVGAGI (reference sequence). V lost 7 bases and J 2 bases, leaving 9 bases between the germline ends. CDR3 sequence reads: CASTGQRNQPQHF. The CDR3 bases are TGTGCCAGCACTGGACAGCGCAATCAGCCCCAGCATTTT.

The chain links TRBV5-4 to TRBJ1-6; D may be TRBD1 (5 bases). The V gene lost 2 bases and the J gene lost 5 bases, with 11 bases spanning the gap. Germline V CDR1 and CDR2: SGHNT, YYREEE (reference sequence). There are 15 residues in the CDR3. CDR3 residues: CASSFWGGNNSPLHF. CDR3 coding DNA: TGTGCCAGCAGCTTTTGGGGGGGGAATAATTCACCCCTCCACTTT.

This chain uses TRBV7-9 with TRBJ2-4; 8 bases are a match to TRBD2. Germline CDR1 and CDR2: SEHNR and FQNEAQ (reference sequence). This CDR3 comprises 18 residues. The trim removed 0 bases at V and 1 base at J, leaving 8 bases unmatched. The CDR3 reads CASSLASLRGRAKNIQYF. CDR3 nucleotides: TGTGCCAGCAGCTTAGCCTCCTTACGCGGGAGGGCCAAAAACATTCAGTACTTC.

The V and J genes are TRBV10-3 and TRBJ2-5, with 11 bases aligning to TRBD1. Germline CDR1 and CDR2: ENHRY and SYGVKD. After removal of 6 bases from V and 2 bases from J, the junction contained 2 bases not matched to a gene. The CDR3 length is 14 residues. CDR3 in amino acids: CAISGTGGQETQYF. CDR3 in DNA: TGTGCCATCAGCGGGACAGGGGGACAAGAGACCCAGTACTTC.

The chain is built from TRBV9 and TRBJ2-7; D is unclear. The germline V and J ends were trimmed by 0 bases and 4 bases, with 14 bases remaining between them. Germline V gene sequence: CDR1 SGDLS, CDR2 YYNGEE. This CDR3 region has 15 residues. The CDR3 DNA sequence: TGTGCCAGCAGCGTAGGGGCCGAGATTCCTTACGAGCAGTACTTC. Its translation: CASSVGAEIPYEQYF. Based on the CDR3 plus reference TRBV9 and TRBJ2-7, the full variable domain is DSGVTQTPKHLITATGQRVTLRCSPRSGDLSVYWYQQSLDQGLQFLIQYYNGEERAKGNILERFSAQQFPDLHSELNLSSLELGDSALYFCASSVGAEIPYEQYFGPGTRLTVT.

V usage is TRBV29-1 and J usage is TRBJ2-7; TRBD2 aligns across 7 bases. CDR3 length: 13 residues. Trimming cost V 6 bases and J 0 bases; bases outside gene matches: 5. CDR1 is SQVTM and CDR2 is ANQGSEA in the germline V gene. CDR3 in amino acids: CSVDPGGSYEQYF. CDR3 sequence (DNA): TGCAGCGTGGATCCGGGGGGCTCCTACGAGCAGTACTTC.

The table lists this clone with a few counts. Here the CDR3 DNA reads TGTGCCAGCAGTCTCCGGACAGGAGATCGAGGCTACACCTTC. Its protein product is CASSLRTGDRGYTF. The chain has TRBV27 and TRBJ1-2; TRBD1 matches at 7 bases. V gave up 5 bases and J gave up 8 bases; unmatched junction bases: 11. This CDR3 spans 14 amino acids. The germline V gene encodes CDR1 MNHEY and CDR2 SMNVEV (reference sequence).

J is TRBJ1-1 and V is TRBV4-2; 7 nucleotides agree with TRBD1. The V segment lost 8 bases and the J segment 6 bases; nucleotides outside the gene matches: 15. The CDR3 is 15 amino acids. CDR1 and CDR2 from the germline V gene are LGHNA and YNFKEQ. This chain's CDR3 is CASASWEQGWSEAFF. CDR3 DNA: TGTGCCAGCGCCTCATGGGAACAGGGGTGGTCTGAAGCTTTCTTT.

The chain is built from TRBV6-5 and TRBJ2-7; the match to TRBD1 covers 11 bases. With V trimmed by 6 bases and J by 4 bases, 5 bases remained unmatched. CDR1 and CDR2 (germline): MNHEY, SVGAGI. This CDR3 region has 14 residues. CDR3 sequence (DNA): TGTGCCAGCAGAAGGGACAGGGGGTTGTACGAGCAGTACTTC. Translated: CASRRDRGLYEQYF.

The table lists this clone with a count of one. This rearrangement joins TRBV29-1 to TRBJ2-2, with 8 bases fitting TRBD1. CDR1 is SQVTM, CDR2 ANQGSEA, per germline. The length of the CDR3 is 14 residues. The V segment lost 6 bases and the J segment 6 bases; nucleotides outside the gene matches: 9. The CDR3 DNA follows: TGCAGCGTGCGAAGACAGGGGTATGCCGGGGAGCTGTTTTTT. This translates into CSVRRQGYAGELFF.

The chain carries TRBV30 and TRBJ2-2, with 8 bases fitting TRBD2. This CDR3 is built from 14 residues. Trimming cost V 3 bases and J 6 bases; bases outside gene matches: 6. CDR1 is GTSNPN and CDR2 is SVGIG in the germline V gene (reference sequence). The CDR3 sequence is CAWSPGLASGELFF. The CDR3 DNA sequence: TGTGCCTGGAGCCCCGGACTAGCTTCCGGGGAGCTGTTTTTT.